The 20 T cell receptor beta chains given below trace back to one sample, sequenced in a study of T cell changes during pregnancy in multiple sclerosis. The repertoire was sequenced with immunoSEQ multiplex PCR; TCRdb's copy has only in-frame clones and lacks some. This sample has 60,000 or so clones, with around 89% found just once. Sequencing was performed on peripheral blood, taken in the first trimester of pregnancy. Receptors originate from a female donor with multiple sclerosis, enrolled in a pregnancy study.

The chain links TRBV6-5 to TRBJ1-4; 8 nucleotides agree with TRBD1. V shed 6 bases, J shed 8 bases, and the junction held 8 bases outside the gene matches. This CDR3 is 14 amino acids long. CDR1 is MNHEY and CDR2 is SVGAGI in the germline V gene. Written as DNA, the CDR3 is TGTGCCAGCAGGGGGACAGGCAAGGGAGAAAAACTGTTTTTT. Residues: CASRGTGKGEKLFF.

As DNA, the CDR3 is TGTGCCTGGAGTGTCGGCGGGAATTGGCCCCAGCATTTT. Residues: CAWSVGGNWPQHF. The chain has TRBV30 and TRBJ1-5, with D unresolved. The length of the CDR3 is 13 residues. V was cut by 0 bases and J by 9 bases, with 12 bases left in between. Per the germline V gene, CDR1 is GTSNPN and CDR2 is SVGIG (reference sequence).

This chain connects TRBV6-6 to TRBJ1-1, with 12 bases aligning to TRBD1. V was clipped by 2 bases and J by 7 bases; unmatched bases: 5. This CDR3 has 15 residues. CDR1 is MNHNY, CDR2 SVGAGI, per germline (reference sequence). CDR3 protein: CASSYPGTGGIEAFF. Written as DNA, the CDR3 is TGTGCCAGCAGTTACCCCGGGACAGGGGGCATTGAAGCTTTCTTT.

V gene TRBV9 combines with J gene TRBJ2-2; possibly TRBD2 for D (5 bases). CDR3 length equals 14 residues. V lost 0 bases and J 7 bases, leaving 10 bases between the germline ends. CDR1 is SGDLS, CDR2 YYNGEE, per germline. CDR3 amino acids: CASSVVTEGGELFF. DNA of the CDR3: TGTGCCAGCAGCGTAGTAACCGAGGGCGGGGAGCTGTTTTTT.

The chain links TRBV9 to TRBJ1-3; TRBD1 is a possible D gene (6 bases). The ends were cut back, 0 bases at V and 2 bases at J, with 12 bases in the middle. The CDR3 totals 16 residues. The V gene's germline CDR1 is SGDLS and CDR2 YYNGEE. As DNA, the CDR3 is TGTGCCAGCAGCGTAGATGGCAGGGGTCCTGGAAACACCATATATTTT. Its translation: CASSVDGRGPGNTIYF.

The chain links TRBV19 to TRBJ1-1, with a tentative D call TRBD1 (5 bases). The germline V gene has CDR1 LNHDA and CDR2 SQIVND (reference sequence). V was pared by 5 bases and J by 4 bases, with 14 bases between. The CDR3 covers 14 residues. The CDR3 loop is CASSLQVWSTEAFF. DNA for the CDR3: TGTGCCAGTAGTCTACAGGTCTGGAGCACTGAAGCTTTCTTT.

The chain employs TRBV19 and TRBJ1-4, with unresolved D. Germline V CDR1 and CDR2: LNHDA, SQIVND (reference sequence). CDR3 length: 14 amino acids. Trimming shortened V by 6 bases and J by 7 bases, and 15 bases separated the two germline ends. As DNA, the CDR3 is TGTGCCAGTAGCAACCTACTAGTTAGTGAAAAACTGTTTTTT. This sequence encodes CASSNLLVSEKLFF.

This chain uses TRBV7-3 with TRBJ2-1; D is undetermined. V shed 4 bases and J shed 9 bases, with 10 bases lying between them. This CDR3 comprises 12 residues. Germline V lookup: CDR1 SGHTA, CDR2 FQGTGA. CDR3 residues: CASSSPSGEQFF. CDR3 sequence (DNA): TGTGCCAGCAGCTCCCCGTCCGGTGAGCAGTTCTTC.

CDR3 sequence: CSVGVGRGGGQPQHF. The CDR3 region has the DNA TGCAGCGTTGGTGTCGGCAGGGGTGGAGGACAGCCCCAGCATTTT. The chain has TRBV29-1 and TRBJ1-5; D perhaps matches TRBD1 (6 bases). The CDR3 length is 15 residues. Germline lookup yields CDR1 SQVTM and CDR2 ANQGSEA. Trimming removed 4 bases at V and 7 bases at J, with 20 bases between.

The rearrangement uses TRBV10-3 and TRBJ2-1; D uncertain. The CDR3 consists of 14 residues. V lost 0 bases to trimming and J lost 10 bases, with 13 bases between them. Germline V gene sequence: CDR1 ENHRY, CDR2 SYGVKD. This chain's CDR3 is CAISESKWVREQFF. In DNA, the CDR3 is TGTGCCATCAGTGAGTCTAAGTGGGTGAGGGAGCAGTTCTTC.

CDR3 in amino acids: CASSSSTGGYGEQYF. Written as DNA, the CDR3 is TGTGCCAGCAGCTCGTCGACAGGGGGCTACGGCGAGCAGTACTTC. The chain recombines TRBV7-9 with TRBJ2-7, with 10 bases identical to TRBD1. The CDR3 covers 15 residues. Trimming cost V 4 bases and J 6 bases; bases outside gene matches: 9. The V gene's germline CDR1 is SEHNR and CDR2 FQNEAQ (reference sequence).

The rearrangement uses TRBV7-9 and TRBJ2-2, with D possibly TRBD2 on 6 matching bases. This CDR3 contains 17 residues. The V end lost 4 bases, the J end lost 6 bases, and 21 bases lay between the germline ends. Germline V lookup: CDR1 SEHNR, CDR2 FQNEAQ (reference sequence). CDR3 sequence: CASSSTAGSTIAGELFF. CDR3 in DNA: TGTGCCAGCAGCTCCACCGCGGGGTCCACTATCGCCGGGGAGCTGTTTTTT.

J is TRBJ2-1 and V is TRBV9, with D maybe TRBD2 (6 bases). The V gene's germline CDR1 is SGDLS and CDR2 YYNGEE. The CDR3 is made up of 17 amino acids. Between the trimmed V and J ends, which lost 2 bases and 2 bases, there was a span of 17 bases. Here the CDR3 DNA reads TGTGCCAGCAGCGTCTTGGGGGGTTCAGGGACCTACAATGAGCAGTTCTTC. Its translation is CASSVLGGSGTYNEQFF.

The chain couples TRBV30 to TRBJ2-2, with D maybe TRBD2 (5 bases). Trimming took off 6 bases at V and 2 bases at J, with 16 bases between the two ends. CDR3 length: 15 amino acids. Germline V gives CDR1 GTSNPN, CDR2 SVGIG (reference sequence). For the CDR3, the DNA is TGTGCCTGTTCGTCGCGTAGCGTAAACACCGGGGAGCTGTTTTTT. Amino acids: CACSSRSVNTGELFF.

This chain uses TRBV25-1 with TRBJ2-2; the match to TRBD1 covers 12 bases. Germline V CDR1 and CDR2: MGHDK, SYGVNS. The CDR3 contains 14 residues. Trimming cost V 10 bases and J 6 bases; bases outside gene matches: 6. The CDR3 DNA is TGTGCCATCGGGACAGGGGGCGATGCCGGGGAGCTGTTTTTT. Protein product: CAIGTGGDAGELFF.

The chain employs TRBV30 and TRBJ1-6; D call uncertain. In germline, CDR1 is GTSNPN, CDR2 SVGIG (reference sequence). V was cut by 0 bases and J by 10 bases, with 7 bases left in between. The CDR3 contains 12 residues. CDR3 protein: CAWSVLRSPLHF. The CDR3 coding sequence is TGTGCCTGGAGTGTACTTAGATCACCCCTCCACTTT.

J is TRBJ1-5 and V is TRBV10-3, with no clear D. Germline CDR1 is ENHRY and CDR2 is SYGVKD. V was pared by 3 bases and J by 7 bases, with 7 bases between. This CDR3 has 12 residues. CDR3 residues: CAISEREQPQHF. The CDR3 nucleotides read TGTGCCATCAGTGAAAGGGAGCAGCCCCAGCATTTT.

The genes are TRBV7-6 and TRBJ1-5; D is ambiguous. The CDR3 has 15 residues. V shed 1 base and J shed 6 bases, with 13 bases lying between them. Germline V lookup: CDR1 SGHVS, CDR2 FNYEAQ. The CDR3 is CASSLEAGVIQPQHF. CDR3 in DNA: TGTGCCAGCAGCTTAGAAGCCGGGGTGATTCAGCCCCAGCATTTT.

The rearrangement uses TRBV27 and TRBJ2-7; tentative D call: TRBD1 (6 bases). The CDR3 covers 14 residues. Germline V gives CDR1 MNHEY, CDR2 SMNVEV (reference sequence). Trimming took off 0 bases at V and 0 bases at J, with 6 bases between the two ends. Here the CDR3 DNA reads TGTGCCAGCAGTTTATCGGACAGCTCCTACGAGCAGTACTTC. This codes for CASSLSDSSYEQYF.

This chain uses TRBV11-2 with TRBJ2-6; the D gene is possibly TRBD2 (6 bases). Germline lookup yields CDR1 SGHAT and CDR2 FQNNGV. Deletions cut 5 bases from V and 0 bases from J, with 8 bases between. The CDR3 contains 15 residues. The CDR3 DNA reads TGTGCCAGCAGCCTGGGGGGCTCTGGGGCCAACGTCCTGACTTTC. Translation: CASSLGGSGANVLTF.